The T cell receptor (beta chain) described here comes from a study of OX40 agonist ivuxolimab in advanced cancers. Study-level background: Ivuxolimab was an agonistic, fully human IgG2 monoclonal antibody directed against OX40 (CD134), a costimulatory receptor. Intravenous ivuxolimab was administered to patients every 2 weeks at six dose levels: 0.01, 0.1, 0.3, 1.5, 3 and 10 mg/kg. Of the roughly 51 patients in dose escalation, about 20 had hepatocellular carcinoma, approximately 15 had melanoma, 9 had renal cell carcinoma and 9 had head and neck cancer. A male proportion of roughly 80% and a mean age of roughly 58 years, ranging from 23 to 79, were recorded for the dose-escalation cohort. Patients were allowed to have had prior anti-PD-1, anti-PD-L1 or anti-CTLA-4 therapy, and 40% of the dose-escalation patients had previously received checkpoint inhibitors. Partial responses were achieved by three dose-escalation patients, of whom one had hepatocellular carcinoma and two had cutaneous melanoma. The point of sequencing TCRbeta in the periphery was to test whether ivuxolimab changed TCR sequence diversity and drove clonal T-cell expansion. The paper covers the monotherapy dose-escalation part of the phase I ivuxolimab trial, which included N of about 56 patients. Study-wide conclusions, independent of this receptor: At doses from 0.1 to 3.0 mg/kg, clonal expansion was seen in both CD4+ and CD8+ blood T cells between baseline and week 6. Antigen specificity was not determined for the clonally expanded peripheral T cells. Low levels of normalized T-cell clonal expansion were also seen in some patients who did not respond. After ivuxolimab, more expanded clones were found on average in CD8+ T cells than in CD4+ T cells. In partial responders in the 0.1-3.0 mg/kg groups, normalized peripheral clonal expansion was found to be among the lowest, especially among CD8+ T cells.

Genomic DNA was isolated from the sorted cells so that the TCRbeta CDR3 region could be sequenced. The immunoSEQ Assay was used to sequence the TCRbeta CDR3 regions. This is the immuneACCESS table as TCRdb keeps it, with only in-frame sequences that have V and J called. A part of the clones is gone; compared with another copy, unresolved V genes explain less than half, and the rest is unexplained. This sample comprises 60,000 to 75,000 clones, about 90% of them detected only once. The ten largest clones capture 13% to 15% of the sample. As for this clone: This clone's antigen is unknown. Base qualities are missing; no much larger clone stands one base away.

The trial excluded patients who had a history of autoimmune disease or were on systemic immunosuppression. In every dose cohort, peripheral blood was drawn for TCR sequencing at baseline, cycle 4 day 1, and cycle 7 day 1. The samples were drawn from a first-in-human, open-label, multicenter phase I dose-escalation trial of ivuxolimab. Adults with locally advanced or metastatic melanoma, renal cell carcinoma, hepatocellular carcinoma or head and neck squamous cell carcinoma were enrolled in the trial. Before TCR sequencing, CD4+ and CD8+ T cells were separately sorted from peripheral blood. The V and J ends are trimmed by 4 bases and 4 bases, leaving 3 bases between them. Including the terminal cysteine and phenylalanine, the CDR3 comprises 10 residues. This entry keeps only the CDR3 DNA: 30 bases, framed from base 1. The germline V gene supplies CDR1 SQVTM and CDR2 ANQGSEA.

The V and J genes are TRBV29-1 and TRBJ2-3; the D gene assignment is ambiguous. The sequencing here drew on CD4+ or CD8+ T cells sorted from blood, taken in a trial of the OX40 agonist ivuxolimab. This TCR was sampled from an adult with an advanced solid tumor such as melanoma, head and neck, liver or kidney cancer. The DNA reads TGCAGCGTTGGGTCAGATACGCAGTATTTT. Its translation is CSVGSDTQYF.